Listed here are 3 T cell receptor beta chains from one sample, sequenced in a study of glioma-infiltrating T cells (dated by TCRdb to about 2016). This sample was sequenced with an Illumina MiSeq. TCR alpha and beta CDR3 regions were amplified with the iRepertoire nested amplicon-rescue multiplex PCR (arm-PCR) platform from RNA. In-frame beta chains were kept once TCRdb had trimmed the public reads at Q25 with fastp and called clones with MiXCR. Merged by CDR3 protein, the rows form single entries marked with the most common genes and DNA. The sample table records around 130,000 distinct CDR3 sequences; under 25% of these occur just once. About 30% of the sample is held by the ten biggest clonotypes. The sequenced sample consisted of glioma tissue, nonneoplastic brain tissue, or PBMCs (not recorded which). These receptors all come from a human donor with low-grade glioma or glioblastoma, undergoing nonglioma brain surgery, or in good health (not recorded which).

This clonotype was recorded a few times. The chain recombines TRBV2 with TRBJ2-1, with D possibly matching TRBD2 (6 bases). Germline CDR1 SNHLY, CDR2 FYNNEI. The V end was cut by 4 bases, the J end by 8 bases, with 12 bases between. This CDR3 has 13 residues. CDR3 bases: TGTGCCAGCAGTGTCGGAGGGCCGGATGAGCAGTTCTTC. It encodes CASSVGGPDEQFF.

This clonotype was observed a handful of times. J is TRBJ2-1 and V is TRBV3-1; the D gene is possibly TRBD1 (6 bases). V lost 3 bases to trimming and J lost 4 bases, with 10 bases between them. Germline V gene lookup returns CDR1 LGHDT and CDR2 YNNKEL (reference sequence). This CDR3 is 14 amino acids long. The CDR3 reads CASSHGTPYNEQFF. CDR3 DNA sequence: TGTGCCAGCAGCCACGGGACACCTTACAATGAGCAGTTCTTC.

This clonotype showed up just a few times. The chain uses TRBV12-3 or TRBV12-4 and TRBJ2-3; 8 bases are a match to TRBD1. J gave up 4 bases and V 2 bases, and 5 bases lay outside the gene matches. The CDR3 loop spans 15 amino acids. The CDR3, as DNA: TGTGCCAGCAGTTTATCAGGGGGCTGGCCAGATACGCAGTATTTT. Its protein is CASSLSGGWPDTQYF.